These 5 T cell receptor beta chains originate from one sample sequenced in a study of post-analysis software for immune sequencing data. Study-level results: Comparison of patients with controls showed roughly five TRBV segments more frequent in patients, TRBV5-6, TRBV5-1 and TRBV20-1 among them.

Libraries were made from TCR beta cDNA, and they carried unique molecular identifiers. TCRdb reprocessed the PCR reads with MiXCR, giving one entry per CDR3 protein. The data hold 750,000 to 950,000 distinct CDR3 sequences, with just over 45% observed a single time. These receptors' targets are unknown. The sequencing sample was made of blood. The receptors stem from a girl aged 10-17 years with multiple sclerosis.

The chain uses TRBV27 and TRBJ2-3, with TRBD2 identical over 7 bases. The J segment lost 4 bases and the V segment lost 4 bases, leaving 11 bases of the junction unmatched. This CDR3 has 16 amino acids. Germline lookup yields CDR1 MNHEY and CDR2 SMNVEV (reference sequence). The CDR3 nucleotides are TGTGCCAGCAGTTACTCGGGGGGTGAGATCGCAGATACGCAGTATTTT. This sequence encodes CASSYSGGEIADTQYF.

The rearrangement uses TRBV7-2 and TRBJ2-1; weak D call: TRBD2 (5 bases). The CDR3 spans 16 residues. Germline V gene data show CDR1 as SGHTA and CDR2 as FQGNSA. V lost 5 bases and J lost 0, with 14 bases in between. DNA for the CDR3: TGTGCCAGCAGCCGGATAGCGCGAAGCTCCTACAATGAGCAGTTCTTC. Residues: CASSRIARSSYNEQFF.

About this clonotype itself: Its ends do not fully match the called genes, so a read error is possible. The chain is built from TRBV9 and TRBJ2-1, with 11 nucleotides matching TRBD2. This CDR3 is built from 15 residues. CDR1 and CDR2 from the germline V gene are SGDLS and YYNGEE. The CDR3 loop is CASSVGLAEYNERFF. CDR3 nucleotides: TGTGCCAGCAGCGTGGGACTAGCGGAATACAATGAGCGGTTCTTC.

This clonotype came up many times. The V and J genes are TRBV9 and TRBJ2-1; D is unclear. Germline-derived CDR1 and CDR2 are SGDLS and YYNGEE. This CDR3 comprises 12 residues. Trimming cost V 4 bases and J 8 bases, with 10 bases left between them. The CDR3 nucleotides are TGTGCCAGCAGCTCATGGAGCGATGAGCAGTTCTTC. Translating gives CASSSWSDEQFF.

The CDR3 nucleotides are TGTGCCAGCCCTCGCCTCCGGGACGGACAAGCCCAGTACTTC. Residues: CASPRLRDGQAQYF. J is TRBJ2-5 and V is TRBV2; either TRBD1 or TRBD2 may supply D (5 bases each). Trimming left V 8 bases short and J 9 bases short, with 22 bases between. The CDR3 loop spans 14 amino acids. Germline-derived CDR1 and CDR2 are SNHLY and FYNNEI. Full variable domain (missing parts from reference TRBV2 and TRBJ2-5): EPEVTQTPSHQVTQMGQEVILRCVPISNHLYFYWYRQILGQKVEFLVSFYNNEISEKSEIFDDQFSVERPDGSNFTLKIRSTKLEDSAMYFCASPRLRDGQAQYFGPGTRLLVL.